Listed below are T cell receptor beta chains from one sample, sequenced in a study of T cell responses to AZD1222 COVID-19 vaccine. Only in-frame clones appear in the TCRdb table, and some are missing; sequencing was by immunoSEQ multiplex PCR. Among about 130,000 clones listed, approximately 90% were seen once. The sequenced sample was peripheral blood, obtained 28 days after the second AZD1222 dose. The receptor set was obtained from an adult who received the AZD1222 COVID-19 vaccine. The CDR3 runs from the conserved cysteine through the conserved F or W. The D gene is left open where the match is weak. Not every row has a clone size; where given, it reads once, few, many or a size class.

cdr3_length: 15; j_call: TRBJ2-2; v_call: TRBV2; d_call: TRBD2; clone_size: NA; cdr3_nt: TGTGCCAGCAGTCCCGGGACTAGACGAGGTGGGGAGCTGTTTTTT; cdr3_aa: CASSPGTRRGGELFF
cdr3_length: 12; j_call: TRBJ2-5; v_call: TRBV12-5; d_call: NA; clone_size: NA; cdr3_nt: TGTGCTAGTGGCCGAATGCTTGAGACCCAGTACTTC; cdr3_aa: CASGRMLETQYF
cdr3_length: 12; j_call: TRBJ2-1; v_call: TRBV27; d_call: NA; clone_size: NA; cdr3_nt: TGTGCCAGCAGTTCCCGTTTCTATGAGCAGTTCTTC; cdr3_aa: CASSSRFYEQFF
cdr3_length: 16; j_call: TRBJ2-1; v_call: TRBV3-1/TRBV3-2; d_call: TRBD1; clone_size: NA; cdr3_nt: TGTGCCAGCAGCCAAGATCTAGGACAGGGTTTTCGTGAGCAGTTCTTC; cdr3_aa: CASSQDLGQGFREQFF
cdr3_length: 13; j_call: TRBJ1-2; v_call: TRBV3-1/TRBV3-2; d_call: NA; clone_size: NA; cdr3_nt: TGTGCCAGCAGCCATAGTTACAGGGATGGCTACACCTTC; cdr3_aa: CASSHSYRDGYTF
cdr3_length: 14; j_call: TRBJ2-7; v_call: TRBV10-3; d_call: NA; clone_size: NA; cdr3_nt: TGTGCCATCAGTGACGGGGGACTTGCCTACGAGCAGTACTTC; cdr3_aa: CAISDGGLAYEQYF
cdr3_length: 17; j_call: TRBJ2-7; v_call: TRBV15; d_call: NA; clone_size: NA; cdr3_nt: TGTGCCACCAGCAGAGACCCCCGGGCAGGAGCCTCCTACGAGCAGTACTTC; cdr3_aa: CATSRDPRAGASYEQYF
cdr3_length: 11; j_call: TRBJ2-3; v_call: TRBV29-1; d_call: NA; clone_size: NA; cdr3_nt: TGCAGCGGTGGAGGGGAGGATACGCAGTATTTT; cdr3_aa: CSGGGEDTQYF
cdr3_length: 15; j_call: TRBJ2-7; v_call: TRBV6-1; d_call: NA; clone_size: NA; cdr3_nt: TGTGCCAGCAGTACCCCGAGACTCGTCTCCTACGAGCAGTACTTC; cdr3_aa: CASSTPRLVSYEQYF
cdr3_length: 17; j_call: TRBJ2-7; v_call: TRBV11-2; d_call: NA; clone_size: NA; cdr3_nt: TGTGCCAGCAGCTTAAACCCCCTAGGGGCCTTCACGAACGAGCAGTACTTC; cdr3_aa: CASSLNPLGAFTNEQYF
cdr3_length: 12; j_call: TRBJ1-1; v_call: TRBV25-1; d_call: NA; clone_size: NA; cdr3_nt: TGTGCCAGCAGTGCCCGGGGCACTGAAGCTTTCTTT; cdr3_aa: CASSARGTEAFF
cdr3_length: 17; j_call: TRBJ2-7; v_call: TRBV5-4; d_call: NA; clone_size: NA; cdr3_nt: TGTGCCAGCAGCTTTAATTTCGGGACTGCCGGCTCCTACGAGCAGTACTTC; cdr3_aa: CASSFNFGTAGSYEQYF
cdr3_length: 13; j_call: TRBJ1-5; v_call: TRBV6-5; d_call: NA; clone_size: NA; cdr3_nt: TGTGCCAGCAGCTCCAATAGCAATCAGCCCCAGCATTTT; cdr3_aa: CASSSNSNQPQHF
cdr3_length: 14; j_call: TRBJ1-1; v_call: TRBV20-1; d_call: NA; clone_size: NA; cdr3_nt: TGCAGTGCTAGTGGGGGGGCGCAGGGCACTGAAGCTTTCTTT; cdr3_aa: CSASGGAQGTEAFF
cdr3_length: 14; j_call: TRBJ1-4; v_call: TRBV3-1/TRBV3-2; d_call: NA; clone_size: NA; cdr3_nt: TGTGCCAGCAGCCAAGACGGGCCGCCCGAAAAACTGTTTTTT; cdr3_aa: CASSQDGPPEKLFF
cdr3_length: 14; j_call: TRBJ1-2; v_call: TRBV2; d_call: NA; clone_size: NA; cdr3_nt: TGTGCCAGTGCCTTGGACAGTCGTAACTATGGCTACACCTTC; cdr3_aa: CASALDSRNYGYTF
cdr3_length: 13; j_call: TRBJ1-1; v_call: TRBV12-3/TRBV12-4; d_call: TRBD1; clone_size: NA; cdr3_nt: TGTGCCAGCAGTCCTGGACAGGGGGCTAGAGCTTTCTTT; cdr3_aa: CASSPGQGARAFF
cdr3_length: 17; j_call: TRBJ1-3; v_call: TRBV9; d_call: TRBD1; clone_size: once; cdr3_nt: TGTGCCAGCAGCGGAGGGGGCAGCGTGATCTCTGGAAACACCATATATTTT; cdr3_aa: CASSGGGSVISGNTIYF
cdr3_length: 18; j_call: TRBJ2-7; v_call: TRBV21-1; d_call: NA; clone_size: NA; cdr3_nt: TGTGCCAGCAGCCCTTCCTCGGCACCGGGACAGTCTACGTACGAGCAGTACTTC; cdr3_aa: CASSPSSAPGQSTYEQYF
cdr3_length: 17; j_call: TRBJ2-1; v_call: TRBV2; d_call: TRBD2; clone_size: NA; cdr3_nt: TGTGCCAGCAGAGAATCTAGCGGGCGAAGCTCCTACAATGAGCAGTTCTTC; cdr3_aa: CASRESSGRSSYNEQFF
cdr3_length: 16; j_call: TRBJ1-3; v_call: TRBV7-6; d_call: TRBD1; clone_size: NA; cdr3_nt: TGTGCCAGCAGCCCCCGGACAGGGAGTTTCGGAAACACCATATATTTT; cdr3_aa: CASSPRTGSFGNTIYF
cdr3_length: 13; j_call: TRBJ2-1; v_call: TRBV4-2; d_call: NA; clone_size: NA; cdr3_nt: TGTGCCAGCAGCCTTGTTCGTGGCAATGAGCAGTTCTTC; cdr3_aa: CASSLVRGNEQFF
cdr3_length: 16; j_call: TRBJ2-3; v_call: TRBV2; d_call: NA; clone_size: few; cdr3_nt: TGTGCCAGCGGACTAAGCTCAGGGGGTAGCACAGATACGCAGTATTTT; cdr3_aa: CASGLSSGGSTDTQYF
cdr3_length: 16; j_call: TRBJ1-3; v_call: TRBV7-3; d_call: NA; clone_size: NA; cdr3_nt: TGTGCCAGCAGCTCCGTAATTTTTTCTTCTGGAAACACCATATATTTT; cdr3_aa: CASSSVIFSSGNTIYF
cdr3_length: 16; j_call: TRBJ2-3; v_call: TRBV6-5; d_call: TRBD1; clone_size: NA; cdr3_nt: TGTGCCAGCAGTTACTCGGGACAGGGATGGACAGATACGCAGTATTTT; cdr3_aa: CASSYSGQGWTDTQYF
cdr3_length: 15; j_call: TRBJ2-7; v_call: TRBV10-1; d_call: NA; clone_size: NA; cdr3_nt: TGCGCCAGCAGTGAGAGACGGCTGGTCTCCTACGAGCAGTACTTC; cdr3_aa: CASSERRLVSYEQYF
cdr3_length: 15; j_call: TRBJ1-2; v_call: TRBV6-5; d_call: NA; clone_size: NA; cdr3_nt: TGTGCCAGCAACCCGAACCTTGATCGGAGCTATGGCTACACCTTC; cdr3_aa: CASNPNLDRSYGYTF
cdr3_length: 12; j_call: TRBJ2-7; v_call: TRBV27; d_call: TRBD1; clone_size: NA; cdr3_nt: TGTGCCAGCACGCGGGACAGGGACGAGCAGTACTTC; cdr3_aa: CASTRDRDEQYF
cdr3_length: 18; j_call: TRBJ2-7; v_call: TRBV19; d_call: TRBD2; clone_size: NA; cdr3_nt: TGTGCCAGTAGTATGAAGCCTGCTGTAGCGGGAGGGTACTACGAGCAGTACTTC; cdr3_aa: CASSMKPAVAGGYYEQYF
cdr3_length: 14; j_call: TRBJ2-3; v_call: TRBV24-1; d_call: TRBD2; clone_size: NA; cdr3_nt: TGTGCCACCAGTGACCCCGGGACTAGCGATACGCAGTATTTT; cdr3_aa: CATSDPGTSDTQYF
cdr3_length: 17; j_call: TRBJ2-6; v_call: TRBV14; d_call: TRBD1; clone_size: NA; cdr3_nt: TGTGCCAGCAGCCACGGACAGGGTCTGCTTGGGGCCAACGTCCTGACTTTC; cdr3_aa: CASSHGQGLLGANVLTF
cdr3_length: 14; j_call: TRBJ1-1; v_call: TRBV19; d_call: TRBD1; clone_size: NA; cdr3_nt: TGTGCCAGTTTCCGGGACAGGGCGAACACTGAAGCTTTCTTT; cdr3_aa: CASFRDRANTEAFF
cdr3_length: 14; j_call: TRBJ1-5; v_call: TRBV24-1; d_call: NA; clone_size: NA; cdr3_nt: TGTGCCACCAGTAACCGGGGGGCCGGTCAGCCCCAGCATTTT; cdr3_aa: CATSNRGAGQPQHF